These 3 T cell receptor beta chains were all obtained from the same sample, sequenced in a study of T cells after posttransplantation cyclophosphamide. Sequencing used immunoSEQ multiplex PCR; TCRdb keeps in-frame clones, though not all of them. The table has some 61,000 clones, 85% to 95% seen once. The sample consisted of PBMCs. The receptors were gathered from a woman between 25 and 40 years old in good health and a related stem cell transplant donor.

The chain joins TRBV4-3 to TRBJ1-2; TRBD1 is a possible D gene (6 bases). The CDR3 consists of 14 residues. Germline assignment: CDR1 LGHNA and CDR2 YSLEER. Trimming pared 1 base from V and 8 bases from J, leaving 14 bases between. The CDR3 spells CASSQAGTPRGYTF. The CDR3 DNA reads as TGCGCCAGCAGCCAAGCCGGGACACCCAGGGGCTACACCTTC.

This clone showed up just once. The chain employs TRBV6-5 and TRBJ1-5; D not resolved. V lost 6 bases to trimming and J lost 0 bases, with 6 bases between them. This CDR3 comprises 13 residues. Looked up from germline, CDR1 is MNHEY and CDR2 is SVGAGI. CDR3 residues: CASRRDSNQPQHF. DNA for the CDR3: TGTGCCAGCAGGAGAGATAGCAATCAGCCCCAGCATTTT.

This sequence joins TRBV7-9 and TRBJ1-4; the D gene is possibly TRBD1 (6 bases). Trimming shortened V by 2 bases and J by 4 bases, and 14 bases separated the two germline ends. CDR1 is SEHNR and CDR2 is FQNEAQ in the germline V gene (reference sequence). CDR3 length: 16 amino acids. CDR3 sequence reads: CASSLFEGVINEKLFF. Written as DNA, the CDR3 is TGTGCCAGCAGCTTATTCGAGGGGGTCATTAATGAAAAACTGTTTTTT.